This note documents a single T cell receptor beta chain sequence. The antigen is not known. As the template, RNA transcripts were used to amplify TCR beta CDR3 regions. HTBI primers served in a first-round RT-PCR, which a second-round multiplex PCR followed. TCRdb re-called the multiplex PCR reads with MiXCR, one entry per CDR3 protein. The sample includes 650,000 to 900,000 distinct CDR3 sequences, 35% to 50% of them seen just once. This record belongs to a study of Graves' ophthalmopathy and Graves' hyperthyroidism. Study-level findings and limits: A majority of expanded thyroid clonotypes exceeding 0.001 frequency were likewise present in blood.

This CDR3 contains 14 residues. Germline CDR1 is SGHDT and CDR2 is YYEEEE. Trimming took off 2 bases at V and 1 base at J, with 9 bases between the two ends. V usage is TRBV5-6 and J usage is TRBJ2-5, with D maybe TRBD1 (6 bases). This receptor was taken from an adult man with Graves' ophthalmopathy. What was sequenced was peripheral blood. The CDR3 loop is CASSLQGPQETQYF. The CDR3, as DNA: TGTGCCAGCAGCTTACAGGGCCCCCAAGAGACCCAGTACTTC.